Listed below are T cell receptor beta chains from one sample, sequenced in a study of blood T cell repertoires in COVID-19. Some clones are missing from TCRdb's copy, which holds only in-frame ones; the method was immunoSEQ multiplex PCR. The sample has over 150,000 clones, 87% seen once. Sequences were obtained from PBMCs or T cells enriched from blood (not recorded which). The receptors stem from a woman in her fifties or sixties who had recovered from COVID-19. CDR3s include the opening cysteine and the closing phenylalanine or tryptophan. A D gene is named only where the DNA matches it firmly. Size is stated for part of the rows, as once, few or many counts, or as a class when the clone is expanded.

v_call	d_call	clone_size	j_call	cdr3_nt	cdr3_aa
TRBV24-1	TRBD2	few	TRBJ2-3	TGTGCCACCAGTGATTCCACACGGACTAGCGGTCGCGGGTCAGATACGCAGTATTTT	CATSDSTRTSGRGSDTQYF
TRBV28	TRBD1	.	TRBJ2-7	TGTGCCAGCAGTCGCCGACAGGGGCCCTCCTACGAGCAGTACTTC	CASSRRQGPSYEQYF
TRBV30	TRBD1	.	TRBJ1-4	TGTGCCTGGAGTGTACGGGGAACAGGGGACGAAAAACTGTTTTTT	CAWSVRGTGDEKLFF
TRBV6-4	.	.	TRBJ2-2	TGTGCCAGCAGTTCCGTTAGCGAAAACACCGGGGAGCTGTTTTTT	CASSSVSENTGELFF
TRBV7-9	TRBD1	few	TRBJ2-7	TGTGCCAGCAGCCGGACAGGGGGTTACGAGCAGTACTTC	CASSRTGGYEQYF
TRBV5-1	.	.	TRBJ2-7	TGCGCCAGCAGCTTGGGGCTAGCCGGCGAGCAGTACTTC	CASSLGLAGEQYF
TRBV2	.	.	TRBJ2-5	TGTGCCAGCAGTGACGAAAAATTTGTGGGAGGAAGTGAGACCCAGTACTTC	CASSDEKFVGGSETQYF
TRBV18	.	.	TRBJ1-1	TGTGCCAGCTCACGCCAGGCGATGAACACTGAAGCTTTCTTT	CASSRQAMNTEAFF
TRBV3-1/TRBV3-2	TRBD1	few	TRBJ2-5	TGTGCCAGCTCCTCAGGGGGACAGGGCCAAGAGACCCAGTACTTC	CASSSGGQGQETQYF
TRBV18	.	.	TRBJ1-4	TGTGCCAGCTCACCGTGGGGAGGTGAAAAACTGTTTTTT	CASSPWGGEKLFF
TRBV2	.	.	TRBJ1-2	TGTGCCAGCAGCCCCGGGGGGTACGGCTACACCTTC	CASSPGGYGYTF
TRBV12-2	.	.	TRBJ2-5	TGTGCAAGTCGCCACAGGGGAGAGACCCAGTACTTC	CASRHRGETQYF
TRBV4-1	TRBD1	.	TRBJ1-4	TGCGCCAGCGAGAGGACAGGGACGGGTGAAAAACTGTTTTTT	CASERTGTGEKLFF
TRBV2	TRBD2	once	TRBJ2-3	TGTGCCAGCAGGACGGGACTAGCGGGACGCACAGATACGCAGTATTTT	CASRTGLAGRTDTQYF
TRBV12-3/TRBV12-4	.	.	TRBJ2-7	TGTGCCAGCAGACTAAACTACGAGCAGTACTTC	CASRLNYEQYF
TRBV27	TRBD1	.	TRBJ1-5	TGTGCCAGCAACCCCCCCCGGGACAGGGGTTATCAGCCCCAGCATTTT	CASNPPRDRGYQPQHF
TRBV25-1	TRBD2	.	TRBJ2-5	TGTGCCAGCAGTGCCACTAGCGGGAGGGAAATCGAGACCCAGTACTTC	CASSATSGREIETQYF